The clone carrying this T cell receptor (beta chain) was picked up many times. Its target is not known. This CDR3 is built from 19 residues. CDR1 is SNHLY and CDR2 is FYNNEI in the germline V gene. Trimming at V came to 6 bases and at J to 2 bases, leaving 12 bases not matched to a gene. The data were taken from a study of T cells in Graves' hyperthyroidism and ophthalmopathy. Regarding the study as a whole: Most thyroid clonotypes with frequency above 0.001 were detected in blood.

It was RNA transcripts that yielded the amplified TCR beta CDR3 regions. The HTBI primer set drove a first-round RT-PCR of the TCR CDR3. TCRdb called the multiplex PCR reads again in MiXCR, with one record for every CDR3 protein. The sample consists of about 520,000 distinct CDR3 sequences, about 24% of them appearing once. The genes are TRBV2 and TRBJ2-5; 16 bases fit TRBD2. The sequencing sample was made of blood. The sequence came from a woman aged 30 to 39 with Graves' ophthalmopathy. For the CDR3, the DNA is TGTGCCAGCAGCCCCCTTTCGGGACTAGCGGGGGGGAAACAAGAGACCCAGTACTTC. Its translation is CASSPLSGLAGGKQETQYF.